This T cell receptor (beta chain) was captured in a study of T-cell reconstitution after alpha-beta-depleted transplantation in children. Study observations and caveats: Reports say that about two months after transplant, the alpha-beta T cells came out of several hundred graft clones that had expanded. T cells produced anew were the main source of T-cell counts and diversity one year after transplant. From surviving recipient T cells and thymic progenitors came the high day-60 TCRbeta diversity observed in some patients.

Unique molecular identifiers featured in how the TCRbeta library was prepared. TCRdb recomputed calls from the PCR reads with MiXCR, one row per CDR3 protein. There are about 580,000 distinct CDR3 sequences in the sample; 23% occur only once, and roughly an eighth lies in the top ten. This clonotype appeared many times. Its antigen remains unidentified. This CDR3 comprises 14 residues. Trimming stripped 4 bases from V and 3 bases from J, with 11 bases between. Germline CDR1 SGDLS, CDR2 YYNGEE. The chain has TRBV9 and TRBJ2-1; D possibly corresponds to TRBD2 (6 bases). The sequenced sample was PBMCs, mostly from graft donor cells, obtained 360 days after TCRalphabeta/CD19-depleted stem cell transplant. The receptor's source is a boy under three years old who had a stem cell transplant for acute myeloid leukemia, so the T cells may come from the graft donor. The DNA for the CDR3 is TGTGCCAGCAGCCCCCGGGACTTCTACAATGAGCAGTTCTTC. Protein sequence: CASSPRDFYNEQFF.